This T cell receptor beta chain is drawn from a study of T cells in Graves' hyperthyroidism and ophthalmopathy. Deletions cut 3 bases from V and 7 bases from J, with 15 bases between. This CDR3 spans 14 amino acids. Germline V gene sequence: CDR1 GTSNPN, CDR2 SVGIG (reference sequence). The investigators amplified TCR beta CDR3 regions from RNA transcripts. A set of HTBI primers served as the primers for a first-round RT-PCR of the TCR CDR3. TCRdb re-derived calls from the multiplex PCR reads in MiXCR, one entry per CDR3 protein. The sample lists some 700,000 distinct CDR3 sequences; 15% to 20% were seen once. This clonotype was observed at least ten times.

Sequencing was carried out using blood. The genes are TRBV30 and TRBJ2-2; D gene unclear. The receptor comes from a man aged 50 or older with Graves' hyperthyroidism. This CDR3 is CAWSQRRRNGELFF. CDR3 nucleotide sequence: TGTGCCTGGAGCCAAAGGCGGCGAAACGGGGAGCTGTTTTTT.